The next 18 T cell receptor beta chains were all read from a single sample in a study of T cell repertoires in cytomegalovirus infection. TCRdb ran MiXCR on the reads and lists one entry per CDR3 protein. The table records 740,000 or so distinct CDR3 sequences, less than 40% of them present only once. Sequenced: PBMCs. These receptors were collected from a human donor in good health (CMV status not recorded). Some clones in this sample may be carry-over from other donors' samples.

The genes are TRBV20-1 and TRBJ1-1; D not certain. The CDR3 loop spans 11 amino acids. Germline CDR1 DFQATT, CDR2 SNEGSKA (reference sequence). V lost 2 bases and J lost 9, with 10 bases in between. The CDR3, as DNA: TGCAGTGCTAGAAGAGGACCGCAAGCTTTCTTT. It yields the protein CSARRGPQAFF.

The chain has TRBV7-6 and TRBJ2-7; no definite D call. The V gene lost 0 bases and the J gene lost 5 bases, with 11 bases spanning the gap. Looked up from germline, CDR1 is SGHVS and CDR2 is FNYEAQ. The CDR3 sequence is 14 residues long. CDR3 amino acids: CASSLATLGHEQYF. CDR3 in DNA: TGTGCCAGCAGCTTAGCGACCTTAGGTCACGAGCAGTACTTC.

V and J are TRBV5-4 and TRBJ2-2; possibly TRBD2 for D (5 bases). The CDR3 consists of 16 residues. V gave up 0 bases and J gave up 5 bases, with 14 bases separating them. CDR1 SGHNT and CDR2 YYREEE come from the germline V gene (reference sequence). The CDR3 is CASSLVVSPGTGELFF. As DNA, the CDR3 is TGTGCCAGCAGCTTGGTGGTCTCGCCGGGGACCGGGGAGCTGTTTTTT.

The CDR3 DNA reads TGTGCCAGCAGTACAACCCGGGACAGGGGCAATGAGCAGTTCTTC. This gives the protein CASSTTRDRGNEQFF. The chain links TRBV27 to TRBJ2-1; 10 positions match TRBD1. In germline, CDR1 is MNHEY, CDR2 SMNVEV (reference sequence). Trimming removed 5 bases from V and 6 bases from J; junction bases left unmatched: 7. The CDR3 runs 15 residues.

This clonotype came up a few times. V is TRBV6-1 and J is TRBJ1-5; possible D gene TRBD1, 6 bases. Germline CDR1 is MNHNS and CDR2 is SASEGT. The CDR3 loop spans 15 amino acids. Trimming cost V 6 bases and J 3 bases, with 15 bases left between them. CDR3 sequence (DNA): TGTGCCAGCAGGACCACCGGACAGAACAATCAGCCCCAGCATTTT. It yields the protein CASRTTGQNNQPQHF.

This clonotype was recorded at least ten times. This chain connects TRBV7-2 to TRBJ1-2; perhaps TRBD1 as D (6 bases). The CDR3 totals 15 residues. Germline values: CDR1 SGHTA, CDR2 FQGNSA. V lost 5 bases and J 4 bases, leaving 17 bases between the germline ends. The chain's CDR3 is CASSATGQKVYGYTF. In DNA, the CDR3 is TGTGCCAGCAGCGCTACAGGACAGAAGGTCTATGGCTACACCTTC.

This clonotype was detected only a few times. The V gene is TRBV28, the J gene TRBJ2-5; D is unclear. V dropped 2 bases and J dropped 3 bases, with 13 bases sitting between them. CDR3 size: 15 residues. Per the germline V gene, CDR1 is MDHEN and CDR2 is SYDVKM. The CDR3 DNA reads TGTGCCAGCAGTTTACGCTTCGGAGCTAAAGAGACCCAGTACTTC. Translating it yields CASSLRFGAKETQYF.

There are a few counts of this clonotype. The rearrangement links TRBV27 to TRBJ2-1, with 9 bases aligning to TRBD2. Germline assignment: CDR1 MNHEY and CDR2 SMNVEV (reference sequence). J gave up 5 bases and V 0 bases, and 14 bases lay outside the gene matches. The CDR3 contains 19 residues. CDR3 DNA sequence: TGTGCCAGCAGTTTATCGTTCCCTTATATAGCGGGAGAGGACAATGAGCAGTTCTTC. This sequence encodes CASSLSFPYIAGEDNEQFF.

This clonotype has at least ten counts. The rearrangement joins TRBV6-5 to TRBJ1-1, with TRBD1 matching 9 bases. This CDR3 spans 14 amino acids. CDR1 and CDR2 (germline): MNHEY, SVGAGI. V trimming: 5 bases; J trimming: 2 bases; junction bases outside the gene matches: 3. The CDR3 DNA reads TGTGCCAGCAGTAACAGGGGGCTTAACACTGAAGCTTTCTTT. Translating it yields CASSNRGLNTEAFF.

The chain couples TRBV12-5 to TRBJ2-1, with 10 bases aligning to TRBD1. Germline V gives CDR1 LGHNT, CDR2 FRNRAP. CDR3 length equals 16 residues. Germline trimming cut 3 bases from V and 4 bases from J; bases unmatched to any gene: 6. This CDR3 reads CASGLVRDRGYNEQFF. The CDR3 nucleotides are TGTGCTAGTGGTTTAGTTCGGGACAGGGGTTACAATGAGCAGTTCTTC. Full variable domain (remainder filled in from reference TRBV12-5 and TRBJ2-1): DARVTQTPRHKVTEMGQEVTMRCQPILGHNTVFWYRQTMMQGLELLAYFRNRAPLDDSGMPKDRFSAEMPDATLATLKIQPSEPRDSAVYFCASGLVRDRGYNEQFFGPGTRLTVL.

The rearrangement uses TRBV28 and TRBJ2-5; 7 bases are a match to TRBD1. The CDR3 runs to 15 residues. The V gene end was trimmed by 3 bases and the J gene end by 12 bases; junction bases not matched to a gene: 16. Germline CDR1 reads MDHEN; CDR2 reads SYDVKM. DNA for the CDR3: TGTGCCAGCAGTTTCCCGGACAGGCACAAGGTGCCCAAGTACTTC. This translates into CASSFPDRHKVPKYF. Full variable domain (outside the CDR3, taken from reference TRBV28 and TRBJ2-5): DVKVTQSSRYLVKRTGEKVFLECVQDMDHENMFWYRQDPGLGLRLIYFSYDVKMKEKGDIPEGYSVSREKKERFSLILESASTNQTSMYLCASSFPDRHKVPKYFGPGTRLLVL.

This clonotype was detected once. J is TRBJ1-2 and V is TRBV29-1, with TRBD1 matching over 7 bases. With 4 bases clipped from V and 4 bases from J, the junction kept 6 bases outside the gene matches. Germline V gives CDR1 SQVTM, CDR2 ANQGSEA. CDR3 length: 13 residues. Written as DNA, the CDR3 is TGCAGCGTTGGCGGACAGGCCATCTATGGCTACACCTTC. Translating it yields CSVGGQAIYGYTF. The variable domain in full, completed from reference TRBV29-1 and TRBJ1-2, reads SAVISQKPSRDICQRGTSLTIQCQVDSQVTMMFWYRQQPGQSLTLIATANQGSEATYESGFVIDKFPISRPNLTFSTLTVSNMSPEDSSIYLCSVGGQAIYGYTFGSGTRLTVV.

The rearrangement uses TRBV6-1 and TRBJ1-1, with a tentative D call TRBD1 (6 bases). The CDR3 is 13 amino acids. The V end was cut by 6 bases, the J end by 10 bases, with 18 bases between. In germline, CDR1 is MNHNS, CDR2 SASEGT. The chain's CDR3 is CASRPIQGGIAFF. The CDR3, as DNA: TGTGCCAGCAGGCCAATACAGGGAGGTATAGCTTTCTTT.

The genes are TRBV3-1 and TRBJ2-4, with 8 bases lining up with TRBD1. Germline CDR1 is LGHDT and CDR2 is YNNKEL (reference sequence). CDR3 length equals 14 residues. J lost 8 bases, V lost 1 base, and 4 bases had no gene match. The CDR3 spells CASSQGQGAYIQYF. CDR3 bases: TGTGCCAGCAGCCAAGGTCAGGGGGCATACATTCAGTACTTC.

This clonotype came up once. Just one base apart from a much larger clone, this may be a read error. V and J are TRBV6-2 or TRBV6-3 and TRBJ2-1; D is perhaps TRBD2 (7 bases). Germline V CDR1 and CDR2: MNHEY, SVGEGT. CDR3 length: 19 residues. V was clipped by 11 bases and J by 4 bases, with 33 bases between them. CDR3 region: CAPRPRGARVSGFYNEQFF. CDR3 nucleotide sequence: TGTGCCCCCCGACCACGGGGGGCGCGTGTTAGCGGATTTTACAATGAGCAGTTCTTC.

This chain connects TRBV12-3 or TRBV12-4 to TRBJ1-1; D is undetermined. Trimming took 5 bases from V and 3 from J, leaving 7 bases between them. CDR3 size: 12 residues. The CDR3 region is CASSPFHTEAFF. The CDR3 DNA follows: TGTGCCAGCAGTCCATTCCACACTGAAGCTTTCTTT.

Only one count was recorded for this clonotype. CDR3 coding DNA: TGTGCCAGCAGCCGCCGGACTAGCGGGGGACAAGAGACCCAGTACTTC. Its translation is CASSRRTSGGQETQYF. The rearrangement links TRBV11-1 to TRBJ2-5; 13 bases agree with TRBD2. The CDR3 is 16 amino acids. The V gene end was trimmed by 5 bases and the J gene end by 2 bases; junction bases not matched to a gene: 5. Germline CDR1 SGHAT, CDR2 FQDESV (reference sequence).

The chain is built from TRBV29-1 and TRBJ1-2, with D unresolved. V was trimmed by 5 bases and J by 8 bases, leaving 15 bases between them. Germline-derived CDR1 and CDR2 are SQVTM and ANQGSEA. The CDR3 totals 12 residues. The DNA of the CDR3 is TGCAGCGTTAATAGAGCAGGAAGAGGCTACACCTTC. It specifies CSVNRAGRGYTF.